This T cell receptor (beta chain) was recorded in a study of spatial heterogeneity in lung cancer. Documented time point: blood at routine non-recurrence follow-up after resection. Whole RNA came from tumor, nontumor lung or frozen PBMC and was sequenced without being sorted. Each molecule of TCR cDNA was tagged with one unique molecular identifier. From the 5' RACE reads, TCRdb called clonotypes with MiXCR, one entry per CDR3 protein. The table has around 98,000 distinct CDR3 sequences, roughly a fifth seen once. Points from the study as a whole: There were more appearances of ubiquitous expanded tumor TCRs in blood at resection than at follow-up.

Comment on this clonotype: Its specificity is not known.

CDR1 and CDR2 from the germline V gene are MDHEN and SYDVKM. Trimming removed 11 bases from V and 7 bases from J, with 17 bases in between. CDR3 length equals 12 residues. The sample here was PBMCs, taken at follow-up. The TCR sequence derives from a male donor with early-stage non-small cell lung cancer. The chain joins TRBV28 to TRBJ1-2; D gene unclear. The CDR3, as DNA: TGTGCCTGCAACCGGAAGGATCTTGGCTACACCTTC. Its translation is CACNRKDLGYTF.